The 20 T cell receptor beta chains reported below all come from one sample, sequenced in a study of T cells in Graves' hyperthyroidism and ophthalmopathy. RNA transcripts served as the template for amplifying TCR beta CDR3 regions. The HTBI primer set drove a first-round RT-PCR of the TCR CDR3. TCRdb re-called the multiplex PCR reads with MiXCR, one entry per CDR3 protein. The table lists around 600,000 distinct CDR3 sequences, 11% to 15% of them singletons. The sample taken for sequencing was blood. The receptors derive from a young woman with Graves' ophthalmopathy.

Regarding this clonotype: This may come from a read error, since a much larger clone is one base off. CDR3 protein: CSVERVAGGDTQYF. CDR3 bases: TGCAGCGTTGAAAGGGTAGCGGGAGGAGATACGCAGTATTTT. The gene calls are TRBV29-1 and TRBJ2-3; 10 bases align to TRBD2. Per the germline V gene, CDR1 is SQVTM and CDR2 is ANQGSEA. The CDR3 has 14 amino acids. Trimming took 2 bases from V and 5 from J; bases not matched to a gene: 4.

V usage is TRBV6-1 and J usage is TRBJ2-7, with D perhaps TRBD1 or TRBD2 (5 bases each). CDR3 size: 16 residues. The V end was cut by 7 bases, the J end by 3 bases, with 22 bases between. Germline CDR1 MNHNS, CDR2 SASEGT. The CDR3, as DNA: TGTGCCAGCAACCCACTTGGGGGATTAAATGTCTACGAGCAGTACTTC. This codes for CASNPLGGLNVYEQYF.

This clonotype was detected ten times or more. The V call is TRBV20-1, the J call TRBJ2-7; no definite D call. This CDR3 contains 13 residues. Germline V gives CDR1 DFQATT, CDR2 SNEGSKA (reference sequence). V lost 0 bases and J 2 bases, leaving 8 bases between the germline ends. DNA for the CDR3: TGCAGTGCTAGAGACCCCCGAACCTACGAGCAGTACTTC. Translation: CSARDPRTYEQYF.

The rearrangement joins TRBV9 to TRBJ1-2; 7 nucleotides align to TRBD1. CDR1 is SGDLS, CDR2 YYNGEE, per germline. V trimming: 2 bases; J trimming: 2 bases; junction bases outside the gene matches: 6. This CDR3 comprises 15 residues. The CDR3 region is CASSVRQGTNYGYTF. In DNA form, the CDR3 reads TGTGCCAGCAGCGTCCGACAGGGCACGAACTATGGCTACACCTTC. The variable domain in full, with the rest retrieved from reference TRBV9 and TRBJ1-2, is DSGVTQTPKHLITATGQRVTLRCSPRSGDLSVYWYQQSLDQGLQFLIQYYNGEERAKGNILERFSAQQFPDLHSELNLSSLELGDSALYFCASSVRQGTNYGYTFGSGTRLTVV.

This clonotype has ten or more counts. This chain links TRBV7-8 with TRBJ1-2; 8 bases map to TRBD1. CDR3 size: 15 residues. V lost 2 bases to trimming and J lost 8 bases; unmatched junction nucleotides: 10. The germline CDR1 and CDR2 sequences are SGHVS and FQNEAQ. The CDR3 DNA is TGTGCCAGCAGCTTATTCGACAGGGGAAGAGGGGGCTACACCTTC. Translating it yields CASSLFDRGRGGYTF.

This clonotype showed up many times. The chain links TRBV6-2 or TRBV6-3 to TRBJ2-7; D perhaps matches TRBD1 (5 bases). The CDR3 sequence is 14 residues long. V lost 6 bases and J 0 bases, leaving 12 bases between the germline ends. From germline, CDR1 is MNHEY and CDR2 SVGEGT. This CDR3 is CASSAARDSYEQYF. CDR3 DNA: TGTGCCAGCAGCGCGGCCAGGGACTCCTACGAGCAGTACTTC.

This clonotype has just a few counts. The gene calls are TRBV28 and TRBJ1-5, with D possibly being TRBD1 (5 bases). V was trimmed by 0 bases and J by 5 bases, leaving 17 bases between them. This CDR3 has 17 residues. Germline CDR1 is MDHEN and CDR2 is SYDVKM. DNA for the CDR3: TGTGCCAGCAGTTTATGGGGCACAGGAGGGAGTGATCAGCCCCAGCATTTT. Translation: CASSLWGTGGSDQPQHF. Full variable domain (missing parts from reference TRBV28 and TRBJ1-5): DVKVTQSSRYLVKRTGEKVFLECVQDMDHENMFWYRQDPGLGLRLIYFSYDVKMKEKGDIPEGYSVSREKKERFSLILESASTNQTSMYLCASSLWGTGGSDQPQHFGDGTRLSIL.

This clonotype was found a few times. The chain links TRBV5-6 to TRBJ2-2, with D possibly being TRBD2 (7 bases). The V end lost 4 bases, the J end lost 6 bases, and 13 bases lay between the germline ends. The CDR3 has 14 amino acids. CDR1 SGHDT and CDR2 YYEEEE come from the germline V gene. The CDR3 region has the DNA TGTGCCAGCAGCGGGGGGGCAAAGGCCGGGGAGCTGTTTTTT. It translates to CASSGGAKAGELFF.

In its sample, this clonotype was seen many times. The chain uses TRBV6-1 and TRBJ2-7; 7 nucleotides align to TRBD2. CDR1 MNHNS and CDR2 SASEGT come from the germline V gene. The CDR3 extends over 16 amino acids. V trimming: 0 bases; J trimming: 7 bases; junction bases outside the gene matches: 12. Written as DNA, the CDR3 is TGTGCCAGCAGTGAAGCTAAGCGGGGCAGGTTACAGGAGCAGTACTTC. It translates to CASSEAKRGRLQEQYF.

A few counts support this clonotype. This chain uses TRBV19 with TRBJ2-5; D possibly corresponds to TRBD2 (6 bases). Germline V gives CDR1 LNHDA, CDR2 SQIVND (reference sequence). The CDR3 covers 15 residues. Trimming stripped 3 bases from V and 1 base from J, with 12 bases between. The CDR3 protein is CASSIGGGAQETQYF. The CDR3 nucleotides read TGTGCCAGTAGTATCGGCGGCGGGGCCCAAGAGACCCAGTACTTC.

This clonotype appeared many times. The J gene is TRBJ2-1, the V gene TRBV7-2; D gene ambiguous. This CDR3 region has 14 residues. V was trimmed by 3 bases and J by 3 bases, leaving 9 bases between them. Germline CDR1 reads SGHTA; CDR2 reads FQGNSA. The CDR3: CASSLSVFYNEQFF. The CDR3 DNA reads TGTGCCAGCAGCTTGTCGGTATTCTACAATGAGCAGTTCTTC. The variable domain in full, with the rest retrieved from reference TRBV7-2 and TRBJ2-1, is GAGVSQSPSNKVTEKGKDVELRCDPISGHTALYWYRQSLGQGLEFLIYFQGNSAPDKSGLPSDRFSAERTGGSVSTLTIQRTQQEDSAVYLCASSLSVFYNEQFFGPGTRLTVL.

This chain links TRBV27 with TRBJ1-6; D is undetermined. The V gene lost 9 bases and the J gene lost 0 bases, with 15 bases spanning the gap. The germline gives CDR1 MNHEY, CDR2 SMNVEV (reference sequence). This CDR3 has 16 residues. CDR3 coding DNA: TGTGCCAGTACCGGGGAGTTCAGCTCCTATAATTCACCCCTCCACTTT. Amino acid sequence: CASTGEFSSYNSPLHF.

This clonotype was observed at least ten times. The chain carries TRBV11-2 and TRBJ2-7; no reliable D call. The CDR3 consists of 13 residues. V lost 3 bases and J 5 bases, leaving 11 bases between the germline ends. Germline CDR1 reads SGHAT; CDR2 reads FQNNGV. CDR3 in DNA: TGTGCCAGCAGCTTGGGTTTGAGGCACGAGCAGTACTTC. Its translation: CASSLGLRHEQYF. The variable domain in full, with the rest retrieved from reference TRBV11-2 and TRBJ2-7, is EAGVAQSPRYKIIEKRQSVAFWCNPISGHATLYWYQQILGQGPKLLIQFQNNGVVDDSQLPKDRFSAERLKGVDSTLKIQPAKLEDSAVYLCASSLGLRHEQYFGPGTRLTVT.

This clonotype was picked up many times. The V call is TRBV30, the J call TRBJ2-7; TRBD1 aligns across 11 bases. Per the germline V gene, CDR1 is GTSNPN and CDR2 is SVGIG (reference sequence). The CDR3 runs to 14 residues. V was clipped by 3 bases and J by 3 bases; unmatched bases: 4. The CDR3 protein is CAWSAGTGGYEQYF. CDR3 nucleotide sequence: TGTGCCTGGAGCGCCGGGACAGGGGGCTACGAGCAGTACTTC.

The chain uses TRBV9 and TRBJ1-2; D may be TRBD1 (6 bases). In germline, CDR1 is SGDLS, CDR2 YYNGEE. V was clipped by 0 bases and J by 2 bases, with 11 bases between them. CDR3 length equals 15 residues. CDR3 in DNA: TGTGCCAGCAGCGTAGGTGCAGGGGCGAACTATGGCTACACCTTC. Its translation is CASSVGAGANYGYTF.

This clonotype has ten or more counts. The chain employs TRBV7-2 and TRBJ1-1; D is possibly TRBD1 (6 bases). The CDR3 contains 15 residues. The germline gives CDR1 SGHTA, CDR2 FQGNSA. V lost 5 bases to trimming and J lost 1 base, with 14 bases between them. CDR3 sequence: CASSPVGGRNTEAFF. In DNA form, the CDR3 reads TGTGCCAGCAGCCCCGTGGGGGGCAGGAACACTGAAGCTTTCTTT.

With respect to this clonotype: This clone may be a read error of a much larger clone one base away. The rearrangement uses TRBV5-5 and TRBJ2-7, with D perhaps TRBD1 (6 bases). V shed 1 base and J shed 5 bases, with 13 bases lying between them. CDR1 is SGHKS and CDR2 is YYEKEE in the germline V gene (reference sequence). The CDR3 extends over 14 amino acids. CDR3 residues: CASSLRQETHEQYF. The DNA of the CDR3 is TGTGCCAGCAGCTTGAGACAGGAGACCCACGAGCAGTACTTC.

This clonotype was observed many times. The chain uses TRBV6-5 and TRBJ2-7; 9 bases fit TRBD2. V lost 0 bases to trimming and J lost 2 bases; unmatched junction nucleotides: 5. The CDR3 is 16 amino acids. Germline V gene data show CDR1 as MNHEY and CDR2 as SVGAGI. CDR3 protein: CASSYSRLAETYEQYF. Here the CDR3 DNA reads TGTGCCAGCAGTTACTCGAGACTAGCGGAGACCTACGAGCAGTACTTC.

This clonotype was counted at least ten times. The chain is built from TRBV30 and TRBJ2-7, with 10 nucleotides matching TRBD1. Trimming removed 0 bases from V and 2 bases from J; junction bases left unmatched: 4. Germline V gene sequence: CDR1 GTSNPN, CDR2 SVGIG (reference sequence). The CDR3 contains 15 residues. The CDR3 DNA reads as TGTGCCTGGAGTGTACCCGGGACAGGGGCCTACGAGCAGTACTTC. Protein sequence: CAWSVPGTGAYEQYF.

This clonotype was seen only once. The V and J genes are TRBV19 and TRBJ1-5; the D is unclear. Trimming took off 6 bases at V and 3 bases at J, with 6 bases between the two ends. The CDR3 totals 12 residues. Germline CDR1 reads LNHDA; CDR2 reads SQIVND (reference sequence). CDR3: CASRTHNQPQHF. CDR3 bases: TGTGCCAGTAGGACACACAATCAGCCCCAGCATTTT.